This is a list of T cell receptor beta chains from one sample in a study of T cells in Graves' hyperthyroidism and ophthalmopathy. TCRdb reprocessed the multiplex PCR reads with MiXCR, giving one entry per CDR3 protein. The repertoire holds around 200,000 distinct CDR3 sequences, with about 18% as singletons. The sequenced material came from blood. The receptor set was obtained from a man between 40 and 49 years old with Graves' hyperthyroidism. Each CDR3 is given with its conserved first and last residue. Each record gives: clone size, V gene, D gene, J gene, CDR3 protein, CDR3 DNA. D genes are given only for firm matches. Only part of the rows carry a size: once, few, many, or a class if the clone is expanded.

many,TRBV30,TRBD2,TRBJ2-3,CAWSPGGGTRDTQYF,TGTGCCTGGAGTCCCGGCGGGGGGACCCGCGATACGCAGTATTTT
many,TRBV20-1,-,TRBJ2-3,CSARDLRSGSTDTQYF,TGCAGTGCTAGAGATCTACGGAGCGGGAGCACAGATACGCAGTATTTT
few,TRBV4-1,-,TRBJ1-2,CASSQDRQASYGYTF,TGCGCCAGCAGCCAAGATCGGCAGGCAAGCTATGGCTACACCTTC
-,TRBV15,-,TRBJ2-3,CATSRATDTQYF,TGTGCCACCAGCAGAGCGACAGATACGCAGTATTTT
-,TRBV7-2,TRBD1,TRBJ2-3,CASSFSRGQDTQYF,TGTGCCAGCAGCTTCAGCAGGGGGCAAGATACGCAGTATTTT
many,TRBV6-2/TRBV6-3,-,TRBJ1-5,CASSYRNQPQHF,TGTGCCAGCAGTTACCGCAATCAGCCCCAGCATTTT
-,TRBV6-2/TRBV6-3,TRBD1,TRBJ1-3,CASRWTGGRGNTIYF,TGTGCCAGCAGGTGGACAGGGGGACGTGGAAACACCATATATTTT
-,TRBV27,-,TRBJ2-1,CASSLIVGTYNEQFF,TGTGCCAGCAGTTTAATAGTGGGAACCTACAATGAGCAGTTCTTC
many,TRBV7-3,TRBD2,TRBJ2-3,CASSRLAGGLTDTQYF,TGTGCCAGCAGCCGACTAGCGGGGGGGCTCACAGATACGCAGTATTTT
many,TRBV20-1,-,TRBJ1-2,CSARVMQDGDVYTF,TGCAGTGCTAGAGTGATGCAGGATGGAGACGTCTACACCTTC
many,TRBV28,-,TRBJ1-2,CASSFPRTFMGYTF,TGTGCCAGCAGTTTTCCCCGAACCTTTATGGGGTACACCTTC
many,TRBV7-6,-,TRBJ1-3,CASSLGAQTGNTIYF,TGTGCCAGCAGCTTAGGAGCACAAACGGGAAACACCATATATTTT
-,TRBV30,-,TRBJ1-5,CACCNLLGNQPQHF,TGTGCCTGCTGTAACCTTCTTGGAAATCAGCCCCAGCATTTT
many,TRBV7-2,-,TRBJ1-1,CASRTKIGWNTEAFF,TGTGCCAGCAGGACAAAGATTGGGTGGAACACTGAAGCTTTCTTT
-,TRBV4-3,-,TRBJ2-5,CASSRAGQETQYF,TGCGCCAGCAGCCGGGCAGGCCAAGAGACCCAGTACTTC
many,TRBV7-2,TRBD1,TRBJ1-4,CASSTQGTSNEKLFF,TGTGCCAGCAGCACACAGGGGACAAGTAATGAAAAACTGTTTTTT
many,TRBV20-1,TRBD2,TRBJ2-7,CSARGLAGIYEQYF,TGCAGTGCTAGAGGACTAGCGGGTATCTACGAGCAGTACTTC
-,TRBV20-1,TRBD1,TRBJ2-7,CSAPGQNYEQYF,TGCAGTGCTCCGGGACAGAACTACGAGCAGTACTTC
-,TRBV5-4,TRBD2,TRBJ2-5,CASSFRSLAEQETQYF,TGTGCCAGCAGCTTTCGCTCCCTAGCGGAACAAGAGACCCAGTACTTC
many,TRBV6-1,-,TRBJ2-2,CASSPHTGELFF,TGTGCCAGCAGCCCCCACACCGGGGAGCTGTTTTTT
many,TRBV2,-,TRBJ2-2,CASNLTPAGELFF,TGTGCCAGCAATTTGACTCCGGCCGGGGAGCTGTTTTTT
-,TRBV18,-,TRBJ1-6,CASSPAPVSSSYNSPLHF,TGTGCCAGCTCACCCGCACCCGTCTCGAGCTCCTATAATTCACCCCTCCACTTT
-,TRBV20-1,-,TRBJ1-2,CSARGSLGDYGYTF,TGCAGTGCTAGGGGGTCCTTAGGGGACTATGGCTACACCTTC
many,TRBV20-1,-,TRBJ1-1,CSADGQHTEAFF,TGCAGTGCTGACGGACAGCACACTGAAGCTTTCTTT
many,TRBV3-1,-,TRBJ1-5,CASSQGSQPQHF,TGTGCCAGCAGCCAGGGTAGTCAGCCCCAGCATTTT
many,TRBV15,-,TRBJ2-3,CATSRAGARTSTDTQYF,TGTGCCACCAGCAGAGCCGGTGCACGAACTAGCACAGATACGCAGTATTTT